What follows describes a single TCR beta chain. The antigen is not known. This specimen comes from a study of cytomegalovirus exposure and HLA in healthy donors. Study-wide background: The early release's HLA-typed donors yielded roughly 85 million unique TCRs.

Overall study results and limits: The investigators catalogued 150 to 200 TCR beta chains as cytomegalovirus-associated. Exclusion applied to some V segments, including TRBV6-2 and TRBV6-3, as they were indistinguishable.

With 60 Vbeta and 13 Jbeta primers, the PCR was carried out. TCRdb's copy holds only in-frame clones and misses some; the assay was immunoSEQ multiplex PCR. The top ten clones hold under 20% of a sample with some 96,000 clones, around 76% of them seen once. The CDR3 covers 15 residues. Germline lookup yields CDR1 SGHRS and CDR2 YFSETQ. Trimming left V 0 bases short and J 7 bases short, with 13 bases between. The sequence was collected from a woman aged 55-70 years in good health and CMV-seropositive. The V and J genes are TRBV5-1 and TRBJ1-4; a weak D match, TRBD1 (5 bases). Sequencing was carried out using PBMCs. The CDR3: CASSLAGRRGEKLFF. CDR3 DNA sequence: TGCGCCAGCAGCTTGGCGGGCAGGAGGGGTGAAAAACTGTTTTTT.